The clone carrying this TCR beta chain was counted a single time. Its target is unknown. The data belong to a study of cytomegalovirus exposure and HLA in healthy donors. General study points: Three CMV-associated chains were confirmed in vitro to be specific for CMV antigens. A previous analysis found most TCR beta V segments productive roughly 87% or roughly 30% of the time. For most subjects, TCR beta sequences were reported to predict HLA-A and HLA-B alleles with accuracy. An apparent linkage of common viral pathogens to several of the most significant clusters emerged in a later analysis.

CDR1 and CDR2 (germline): SGHAT, FQNNGV. V shed 8 bases and J 5 bases; nucleotides not matched to a gene: 11. The CDR3 extends over 16 amino acids. 60 Vbeta and 13 Jbeta primers were used in PCR. Measured with immunoSEQ multiplex PCR; TCRdb has only the in-frame clones, and not every one. The sample holds roughly 170,000 clones; just under 80% are singletons and the top ten take under 15%. This clonotype was sampled from a woman aged 45-60 years in good health and CMV-seropositive. Sequencing was carried out using PBMCs. The chain uses TRBV11-2 and TRBJ2-1; 11 nucleotides align to TRBD2. The CDR3 bases are TGTGCCAGCTTACGACTAGCGGGACCTCGGCACAATGAGCAGTTCTTC. Protein: CASLRLAGPRHNEQFF.